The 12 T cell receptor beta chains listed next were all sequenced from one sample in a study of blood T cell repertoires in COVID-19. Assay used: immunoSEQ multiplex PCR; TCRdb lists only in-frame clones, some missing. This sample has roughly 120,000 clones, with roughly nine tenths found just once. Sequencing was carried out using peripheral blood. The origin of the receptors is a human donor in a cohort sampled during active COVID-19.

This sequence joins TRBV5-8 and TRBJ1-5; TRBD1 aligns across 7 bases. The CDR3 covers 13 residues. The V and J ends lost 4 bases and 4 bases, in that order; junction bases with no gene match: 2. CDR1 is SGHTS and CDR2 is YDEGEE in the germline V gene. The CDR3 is CASSPQGNQPQHF. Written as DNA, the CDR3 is TGTGCCAGCAGCCCACAGGGGAATCAGCCCCAGCATTTT.

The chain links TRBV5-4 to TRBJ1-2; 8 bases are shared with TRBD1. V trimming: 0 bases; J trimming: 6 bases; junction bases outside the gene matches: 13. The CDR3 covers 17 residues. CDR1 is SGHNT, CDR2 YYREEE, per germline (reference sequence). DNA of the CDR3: TGTGCCAGCAGCTTGGCTTTTAGGGCAGGGGGCGAAGATGGCTACACCTTC. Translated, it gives CASSLAFRAGGEDGYTF.

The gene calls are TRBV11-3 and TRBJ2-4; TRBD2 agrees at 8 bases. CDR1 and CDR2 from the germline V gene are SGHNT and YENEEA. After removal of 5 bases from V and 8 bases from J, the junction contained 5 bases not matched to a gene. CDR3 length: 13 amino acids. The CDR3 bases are TGTGCCAGCAGCAGCGGGGGTTGGGACATTCAGTACTTC. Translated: CASSSGGWDIQYF.

The CDR3 DNA reads TGTGCCAGCAGCTTAGGAGTTACTGAAGCTTTCTTT. Translating it yields CASSLGVTEAFF. The chain links TRBV7-9 to TRBJ1-1, with D unclear. This CDR3 region has 12 residues. V gave up 1 base and J gave up 5 bases, with 5 bases separating them. Per germline, CDR1 SEHNR and CDR2 FQNEAQ (reference sequence).

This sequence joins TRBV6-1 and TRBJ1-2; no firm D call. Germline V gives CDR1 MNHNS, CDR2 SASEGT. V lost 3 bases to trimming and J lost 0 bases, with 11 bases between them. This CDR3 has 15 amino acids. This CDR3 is CASSDREGTNYGYTF. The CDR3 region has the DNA TGTGCCAGCAGTGACCGGGAGGGAACTAACTATGGCTACACCTTC.

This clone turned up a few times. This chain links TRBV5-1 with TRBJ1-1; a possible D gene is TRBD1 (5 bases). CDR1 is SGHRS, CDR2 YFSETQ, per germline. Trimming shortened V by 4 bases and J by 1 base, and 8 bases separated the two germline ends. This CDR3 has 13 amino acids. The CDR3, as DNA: TGCGCCAGCAGCCGGGGGGAGAACACTGAAGCTTTCTTT. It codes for CASSRGENTEAFF.

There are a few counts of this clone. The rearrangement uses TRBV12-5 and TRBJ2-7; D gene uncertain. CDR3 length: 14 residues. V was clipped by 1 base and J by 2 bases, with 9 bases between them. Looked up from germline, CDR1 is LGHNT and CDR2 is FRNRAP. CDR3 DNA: TGTGCTAGTGGTTTGGGTGTGGGCGCCTACGAGCAGTACTTC. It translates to CASGLGVGAYEQYF.

The CDR3 loop is CASNASGRAPYF. Here the CDR3 DNA reads TGTGCCAGCAACGCTAGCGGGAGGGCCCCCTACTTC. V gene TRBV28 combines with J gene TRBJ2-5; 12 bases are a match to TRBD2. The CDR3 has 12 residues. The germline V gene encodes CDR1 MDHEN and CDR2 SYDVKM. V was pared by 7 bases and J by 14 bases, with 8 bases of the junction left unmatched.

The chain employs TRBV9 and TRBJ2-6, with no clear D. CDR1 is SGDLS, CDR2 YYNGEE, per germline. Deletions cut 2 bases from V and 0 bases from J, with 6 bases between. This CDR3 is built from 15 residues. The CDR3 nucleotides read TGTGCCAGCAGCGTCTCAGGCTCTGGGGCCAACGTCCTGACTTTC. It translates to CASSVSGSGANVLTF.

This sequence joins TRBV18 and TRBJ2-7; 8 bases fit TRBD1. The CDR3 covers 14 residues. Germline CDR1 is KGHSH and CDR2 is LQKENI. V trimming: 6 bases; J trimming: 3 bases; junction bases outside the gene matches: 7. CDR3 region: CASSQGQGHYEQYF. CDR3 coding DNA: TGTGCCAGCTCCCAAGGACAGGGACACTACGAGCAGTACTTC.

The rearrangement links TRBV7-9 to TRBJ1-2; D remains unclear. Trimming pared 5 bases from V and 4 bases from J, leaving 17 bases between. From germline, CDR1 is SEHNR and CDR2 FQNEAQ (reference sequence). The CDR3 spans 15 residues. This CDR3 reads CASSQRREGIYGYTF. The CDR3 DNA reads TGTGCCAGCAGCCAGCGACGGGAGGGTATCTATGGCTACACCTTC.

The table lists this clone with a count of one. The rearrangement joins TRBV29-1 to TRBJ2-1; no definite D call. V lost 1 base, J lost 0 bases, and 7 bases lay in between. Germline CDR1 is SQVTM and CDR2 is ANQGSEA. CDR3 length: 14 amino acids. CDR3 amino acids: CSVEAKSSYNEQFF. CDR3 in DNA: TGCAGCGTTGAAGCGAAGAGCTCCTACAATGAGCAGTTCTTC.